The next 6 T cell receptor beta chains were all read from a single sample in a study of blood T cells in healthy people across ages. Using a J-beta primer mix together with a sample-barcoded 5' primer, a second PCR was run for roughly 6 to 11 cycles. Using its own MiXCR run on the 5' RACE reads, TCRdb lists one record per CDR3 protein. Of under 950,000 distinct CDR3 sequences detected, 22% appear once; the ten largest clones hold 22%. Material: blood. The receptors derive from a man between 65 and 85 years old in good health.

The V and J genes are TRBV11-1 and TRBJ2-2; D unresolved. Germline V lookup: CDR1 SGHAT, CDR2 FQDESV (reference sequence). The CDR3 spans 15 residues. The V and J ends lost 2 bases and 6 bases respectively, with 13 bases between them. DNA of the CDR3: TGTGCCAGCAGCTTAAATCAGCGAACAGCCGGGGAGCTGTTTTTT. Translated: CASSLNQRTAGELFF.

This clonotype was seen a handful of times. The chain couples TRBV20-1 to TRBJ1-2; D uncertain. Trimming removed 1 base from V and 8 bases from J, with 11 bases in between. The CDR3 is made up of 12 amino acids. Germline CDR1 and CDR2: DFQATT and SNEGSKA (reference sequence). CDR3 loop: CSARVAAGGYTF. The DNA of the CDR3 is TGCAGTGCTAGAGTTGCGGCTGGGGGCTACACCTTC.

This clonotype was observed a handful of times. This CDR3 is CASSLGPHSGNTIYF. The CDR3 bases are TGTGCCAGCAGTTTAGGGCCCCACTCTGGAAACACCATATATTTT. The rearrangement joins TRBV12-3 or TRBV12-4 to TRBJ1-3; D not resolved. With 1 base removed from V and 0 bases from J, the gap between germline ends came to 7 bases. This CDR3 is built from 15 residues.

As to this clonotype: A read error may produce the germline difference seen at one junction end. The rearrangement links TRBV5-1 to TRBJ2-1; TRBD2 might be the D (6 bases). Looked up from germline, CDR1 is SGHRS and CDR2 is YFSETQ. This CDR3 contains 15 residues. Here the CDR3 DNA reads TGCGCCAGCAGGATAGGTGGGACTGGGCACAATGAGCGGTTCTTC. This codes for CASRIGGTGHNERFF. Filled out from reference TRBV5-1 and TRBJ2-1, the complete variable domain reads KAGVTQTPRYLIKTRGQQVTLSCSPISGHRSVSWYQQTPGQGLQFLFEYFSETQRNKGNFPGRFSGRQFSNSRSEMNVSTLELGDSALYLCASRIGGTGHNERFFGPGTRLTVL.

V and J are TRBV12-3 or TRBV12-4 and TRBJ2-5; the match to TRBD1 covers 8 bases. The J call may be wrong; the DNA end is better matched by TRBJ2-7. The CDR3 contains 14 residues. CDR3 nucleotides: TGTGCCAGCAGCCCCGGACAGGGACAGAGCGAGCAGTACTTC. Amino acid sequence: CASSPGQGQSEQYF.

Only a few counts were recorded for this clonotype. This sequence joins TRBV3-1 and TRBJ1-2; D gene uncertain. V lost 4 bases and J 4 bases, leaving 19 bases between the germline ends. Germline V gene lookup returns CDR1 LGHDT and CDR2 YNNKEL (reference sequence). This CDR3 spans 16 amino acids. The CDR3 nucleotides read TGTGCCAGCAGCCCCCGGGGATTGTTGTTGGGCTATGGCTACACCTTC. Translated, it gives CASSPRGLLLGYGYTF.